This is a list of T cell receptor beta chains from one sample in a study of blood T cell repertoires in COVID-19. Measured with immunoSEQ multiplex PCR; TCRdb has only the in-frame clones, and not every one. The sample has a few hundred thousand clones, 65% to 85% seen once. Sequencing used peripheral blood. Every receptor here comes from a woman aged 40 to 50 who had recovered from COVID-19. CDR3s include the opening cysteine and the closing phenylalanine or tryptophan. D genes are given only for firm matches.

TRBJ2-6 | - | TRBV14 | TGTGCCAGCAGCCAAGGTTTATGGCGGTCTGGGGCCAACGTCCTGACTTTC | CASSQGLWRSGANVLTF
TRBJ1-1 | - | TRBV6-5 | TGTGCCAGCAGTTATTGGGGGCGAGAAGCTTTCTTT | CASSYWGREAFF
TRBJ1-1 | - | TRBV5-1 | TGCGCCAGCAGCTCTGACCCCCCGGCGGAGAACACTGAAGCTTTCTTT | CASSSDPPAENTEAFF
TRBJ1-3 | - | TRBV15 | TGTGCCACCAGCAGAGATGGCCAGGGGGGAAACACCATATATTTT | CATSRDGQGGNTIYF
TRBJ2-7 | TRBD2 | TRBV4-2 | TGTGCCAGCAGCGTTACTAGCGGGGGGCAACCCTACGAGCAGTACTTC | CASSVTSGGQPYEQYF
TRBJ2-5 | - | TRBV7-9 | TGTGCCAGCAGCTTTATAGGGGGAACTGAGACCCAGTACTTC | CASSFIGGTETQYF
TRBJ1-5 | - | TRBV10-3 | TGTGCCATCAGTGAGACTATGACAGGTCCTAGGCCTAGCAATCAGCCCCAGCATTTT | CAISETMTGPRPSNQPQHF
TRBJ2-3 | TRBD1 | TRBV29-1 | TGCAGCGTCCCAGACCGGGACAGGTGGACAGATACGCAGTATTTT | CSVPDRDRWTDTQYF
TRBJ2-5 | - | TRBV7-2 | TGTGCCAGCAGCTTAGATGGTCGACAGAACCAAGAGACCCAGTACTTC | CASSLDGRQNQETQYF
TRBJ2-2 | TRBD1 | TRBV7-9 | TGTGCCAGCAGCAAAGGACAGGGTGCCGGGGAGCTGTTTTTT | CASSKGQGAGELFF
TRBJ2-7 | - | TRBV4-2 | TGTGCCAGCAGCCACCCTGCGGAGGGCTACGAGCAGTACTTC | CASSHPAEGYEQYF
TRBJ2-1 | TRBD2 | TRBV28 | TGTGCCAGCAGTCAAATTAGCGGGGGGGCCAATGAGCAGTTCTTC | CASSQISGGANEQFF
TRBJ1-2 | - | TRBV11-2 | TGTGCCAGCAGCTTCGCAGGGGCGCCCTCCTATGGCTACACCTTC | CASSFAGAPSYGYTF